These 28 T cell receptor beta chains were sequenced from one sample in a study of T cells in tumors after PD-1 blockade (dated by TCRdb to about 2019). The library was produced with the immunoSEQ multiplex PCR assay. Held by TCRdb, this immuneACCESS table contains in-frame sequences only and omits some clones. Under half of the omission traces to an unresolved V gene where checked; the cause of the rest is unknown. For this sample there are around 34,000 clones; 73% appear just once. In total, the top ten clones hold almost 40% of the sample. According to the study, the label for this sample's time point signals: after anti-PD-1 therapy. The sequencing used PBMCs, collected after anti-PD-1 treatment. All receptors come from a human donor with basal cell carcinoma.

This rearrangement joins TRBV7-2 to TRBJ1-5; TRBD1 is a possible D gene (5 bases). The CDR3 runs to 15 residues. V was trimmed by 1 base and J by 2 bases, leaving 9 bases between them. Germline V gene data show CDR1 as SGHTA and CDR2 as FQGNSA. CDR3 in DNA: TGTGCCAGCAGCTTAGGGGGGTATGGCAATCAGCCCCAGCATTTT. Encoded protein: CASSLGGYGNQPQHF.

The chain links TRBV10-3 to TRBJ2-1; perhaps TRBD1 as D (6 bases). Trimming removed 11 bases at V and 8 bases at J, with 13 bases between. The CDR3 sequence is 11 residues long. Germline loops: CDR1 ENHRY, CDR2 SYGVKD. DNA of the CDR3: TGTGCCTCTAGCCAGGGGTATGAGCAGTTCTTC. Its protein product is CASSQGYEQFF.

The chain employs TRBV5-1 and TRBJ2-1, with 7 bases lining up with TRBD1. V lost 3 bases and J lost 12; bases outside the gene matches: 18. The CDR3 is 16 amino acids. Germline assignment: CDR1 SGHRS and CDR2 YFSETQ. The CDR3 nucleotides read TGCGCCAGCAGCTCGTCGACAGGGTCATCTACGAGAGTGCAGTTCTTC. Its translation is CASSSSTGSSTRVQFF.

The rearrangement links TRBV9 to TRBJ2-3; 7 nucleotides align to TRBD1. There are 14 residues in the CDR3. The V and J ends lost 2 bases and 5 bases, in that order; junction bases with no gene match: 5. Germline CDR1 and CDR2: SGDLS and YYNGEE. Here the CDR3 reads CASSVGTALDTQYF. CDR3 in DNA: TGTGCCAGCAGCGTCGGGACAGCCTTAGATACGCAGTATTTT.

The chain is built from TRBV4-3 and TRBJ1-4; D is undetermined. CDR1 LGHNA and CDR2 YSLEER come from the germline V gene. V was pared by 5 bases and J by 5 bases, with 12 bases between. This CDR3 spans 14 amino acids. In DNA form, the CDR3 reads TGCGCCAGCAGCGCTGAGTACAGCAATGAAAAACTGTTTTTT. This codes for CASSAEYSNEKLFF.

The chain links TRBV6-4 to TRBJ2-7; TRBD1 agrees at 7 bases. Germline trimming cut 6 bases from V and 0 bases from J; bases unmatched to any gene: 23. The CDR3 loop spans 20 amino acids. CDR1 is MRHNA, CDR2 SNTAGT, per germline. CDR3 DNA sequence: TGTGCCAGCAGCCATAATATGGGACAGCAGCCTAAAGGGTCCTCCTACGAGCAGTACTTC. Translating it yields CASSHNMGQQPKGSSYEQYF.

The CDR3 DNA reads TGTGCCAGTAGTACGACAGGGGGCGAAGTTAATTCACCCCTCCACTTT. It specifies CASSTTGGEVNSPLHF. This chain uses TRBV19 with TRBJ1-6; TRBD1 matches 10 bases. The CDR3 contains 16 residues. CDR1 and CDR2 from the germline V gene are LNHDA and SQIVND (reference sequence). The ends lost 4 bases at V and 6 bases at J; junction bases unmatched: 6.

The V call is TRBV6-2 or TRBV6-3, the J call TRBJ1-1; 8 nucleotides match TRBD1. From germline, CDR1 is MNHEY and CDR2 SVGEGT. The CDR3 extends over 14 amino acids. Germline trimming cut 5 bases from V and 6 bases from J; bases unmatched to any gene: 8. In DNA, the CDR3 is TGTGCCAGCAGTAAGACAGGGGCTAGGGCTGAAGCTTTCTTT. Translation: CASSKTGARAEAFF.

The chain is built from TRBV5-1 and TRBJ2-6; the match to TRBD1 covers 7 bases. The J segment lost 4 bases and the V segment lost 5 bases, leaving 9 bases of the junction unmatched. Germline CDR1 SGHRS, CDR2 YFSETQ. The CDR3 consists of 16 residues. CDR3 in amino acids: CASSSRTGDGANVLTF. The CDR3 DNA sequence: TGCGCCAGCAGTTCCCGTACAGGGGACGGGGCCAACGTCCTGACTTTC.

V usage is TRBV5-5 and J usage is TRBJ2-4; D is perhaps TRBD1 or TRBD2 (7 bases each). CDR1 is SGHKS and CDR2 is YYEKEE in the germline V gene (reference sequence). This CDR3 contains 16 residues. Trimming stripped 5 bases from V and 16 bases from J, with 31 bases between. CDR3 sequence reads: CASSNPTLGGGVKAYF. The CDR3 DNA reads TGTGCCAGCAGTAATCCAACCCTGGGAGGGGGCGTAAAGGCATACTTC. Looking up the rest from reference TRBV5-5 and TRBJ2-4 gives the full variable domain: DAGVTQSPTHLIKTRGQQVTLRCSPISGHKSVSWYQQVLGQGPQFIFQYYEKEERGRGNFPDRFSARQFPNYSSELNVNALLLGDSALYLCASSNPTLGGGVKAYFGAGTRLSVL.

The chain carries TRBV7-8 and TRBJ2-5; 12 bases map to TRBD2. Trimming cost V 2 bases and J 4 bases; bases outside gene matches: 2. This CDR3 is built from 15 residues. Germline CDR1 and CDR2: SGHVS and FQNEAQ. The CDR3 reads CASSLRGLAGETQYF. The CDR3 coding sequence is TGTGCCAGCAGCTTAAGGGGACTAGCGGGAGAGACCCAGTACTTC.

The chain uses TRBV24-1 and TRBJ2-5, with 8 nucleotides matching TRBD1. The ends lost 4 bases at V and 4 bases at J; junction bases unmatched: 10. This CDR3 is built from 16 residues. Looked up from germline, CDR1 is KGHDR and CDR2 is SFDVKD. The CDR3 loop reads CATSDGRGLGGETQYF. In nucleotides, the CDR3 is TGTGCCACCAGTGACGGCAGGGGGCTTGGGGGAGAGACCCAGTACTTC.

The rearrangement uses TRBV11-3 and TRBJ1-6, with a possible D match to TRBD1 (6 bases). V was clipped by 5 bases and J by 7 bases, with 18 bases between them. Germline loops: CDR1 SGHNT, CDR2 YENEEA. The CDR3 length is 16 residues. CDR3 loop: CASSVGEGVPNSPLHF. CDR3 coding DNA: TGTGCCAGCAGCGTGGGCGAGGGGGTTCCCAATTCACCCCTCCACTTT. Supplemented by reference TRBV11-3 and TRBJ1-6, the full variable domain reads EAGVVQSPRYKIIEKKQPVAFWCNPISGHNTLYWYLQNLGQGPELLIRYENEEAVDDSQLPKDRFSAERLKGVDSTLKIQPAELGDSAVYLCASSVGEGVPNSPLHFGNGTRLTVT.

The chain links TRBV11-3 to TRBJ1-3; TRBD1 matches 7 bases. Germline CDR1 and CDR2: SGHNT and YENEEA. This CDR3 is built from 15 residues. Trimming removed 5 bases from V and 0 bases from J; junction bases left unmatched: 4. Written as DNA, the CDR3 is TGTGCCAGCAGCCCAAACAGGGGCTCTGGAAACACCATATATTTT. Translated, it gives CASSPNRGSGNTIYF.

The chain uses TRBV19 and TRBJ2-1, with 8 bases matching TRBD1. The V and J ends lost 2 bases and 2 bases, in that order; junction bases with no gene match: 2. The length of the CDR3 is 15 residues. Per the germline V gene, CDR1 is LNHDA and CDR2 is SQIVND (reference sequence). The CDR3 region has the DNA TGTGCCAGTAGTATACAGGGGGCTACCTACAATGAGCAGTTCTTC. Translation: CASSIQGATYNEQFF. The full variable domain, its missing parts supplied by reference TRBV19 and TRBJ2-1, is DGGITQSPKYLFRKEGQNVTLSCEQNLNHDAMYWYRQDPGQGLRLIYYSQIVNDFQKGDIAEGYSVSREKKESFPLTVTSAQKNPTAFYLCASSIQGATYNEQFFGPGTRLTVL.

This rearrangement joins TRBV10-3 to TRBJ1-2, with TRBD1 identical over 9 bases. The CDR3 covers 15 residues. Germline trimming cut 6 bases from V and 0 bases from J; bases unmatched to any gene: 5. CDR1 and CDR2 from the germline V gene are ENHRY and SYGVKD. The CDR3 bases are TGTGCCATCAGAGAGGGACAGGGAGCTAACTATGGCTACACCTTC. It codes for CAIREGQGANYGYTF.

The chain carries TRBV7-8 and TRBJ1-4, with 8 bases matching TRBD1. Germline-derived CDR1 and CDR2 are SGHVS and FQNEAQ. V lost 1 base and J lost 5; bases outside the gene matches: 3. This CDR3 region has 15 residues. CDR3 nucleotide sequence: TGTGCCAGCAGCTTAGGGGGACAGGAGAATGAAAAACTGTTTTTT. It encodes CASSLGGQENEKLFF.

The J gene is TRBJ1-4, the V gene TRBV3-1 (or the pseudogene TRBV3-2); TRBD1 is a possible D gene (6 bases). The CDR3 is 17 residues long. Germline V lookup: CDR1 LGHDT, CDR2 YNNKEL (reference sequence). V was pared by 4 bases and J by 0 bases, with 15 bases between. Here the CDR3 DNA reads TGTGCCAGCAGCCCACAGGGTTCGGGGGCAACTAATGAAAAACTGTTTTTT. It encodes CASSPQGSGATNEKLFF.

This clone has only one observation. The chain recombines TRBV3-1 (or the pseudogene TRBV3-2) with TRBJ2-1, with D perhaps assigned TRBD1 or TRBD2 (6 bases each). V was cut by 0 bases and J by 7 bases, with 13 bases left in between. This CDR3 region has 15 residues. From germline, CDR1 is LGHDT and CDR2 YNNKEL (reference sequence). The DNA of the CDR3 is TGTGCCAGCAGCCAAGATCACGGGGGCTGGAATGAGCAGTTCTTC. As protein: CASSQDHGGWNEQFF.

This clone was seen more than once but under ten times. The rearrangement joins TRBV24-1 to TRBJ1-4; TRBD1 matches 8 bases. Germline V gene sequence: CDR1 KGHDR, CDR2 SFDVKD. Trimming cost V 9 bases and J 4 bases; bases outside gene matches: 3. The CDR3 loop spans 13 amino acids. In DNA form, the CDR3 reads TGTGCCACCTCAACAGGGGGTAATGAAAAACTGTTTTTT. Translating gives CATSTGGNEKLFF.

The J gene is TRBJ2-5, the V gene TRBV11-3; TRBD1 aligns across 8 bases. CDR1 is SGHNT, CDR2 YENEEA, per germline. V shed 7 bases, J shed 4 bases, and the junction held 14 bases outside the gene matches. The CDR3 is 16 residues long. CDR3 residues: CASTRGTGQSRETQYF. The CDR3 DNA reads TGTGCCAGCACTAGGGGGACAGGTCAGTCGCGAGAGACCCAGTACTTC.

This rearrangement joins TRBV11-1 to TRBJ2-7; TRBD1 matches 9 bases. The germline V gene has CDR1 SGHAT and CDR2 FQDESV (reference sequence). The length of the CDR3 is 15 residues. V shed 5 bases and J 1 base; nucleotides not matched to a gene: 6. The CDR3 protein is CASSGGQGYSYEQYF. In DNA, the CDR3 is TGTGCCAGCAGCGGGGGACAGGGCTATTCCTACGAGCAGTACTTC. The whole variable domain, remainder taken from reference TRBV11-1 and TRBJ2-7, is EAEVAQSPRYKITEKSQAVAFWCDPISGHATLYWYRQILGQGPELLVQFQDESVVDDSQLPKDRFSAERLKGVDSTLKIQPAELGDSAMYLCASSGGQGYSYEQYFGPGTRLTVT.

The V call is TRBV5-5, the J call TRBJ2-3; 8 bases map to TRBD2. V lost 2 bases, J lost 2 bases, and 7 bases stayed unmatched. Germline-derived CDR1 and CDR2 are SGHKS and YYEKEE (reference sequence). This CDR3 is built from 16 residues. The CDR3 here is CASSLIAGPLTDTQYF. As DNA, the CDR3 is TGTGCCAGCAGCTTAATAGCGGGGCCCCTCACAGATACGCAGTATTTT. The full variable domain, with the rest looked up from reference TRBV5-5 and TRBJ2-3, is DAGVTQSPTHLIKTRGQQVTLRCSPISGHKSVSWYQQVLGQGPQFIFQYYEKEERGRGNFPDRFSARQFPNYSSELNVNALLLGDSALYLCASSLIAGPLTDTQYFGPGTRLTVL.

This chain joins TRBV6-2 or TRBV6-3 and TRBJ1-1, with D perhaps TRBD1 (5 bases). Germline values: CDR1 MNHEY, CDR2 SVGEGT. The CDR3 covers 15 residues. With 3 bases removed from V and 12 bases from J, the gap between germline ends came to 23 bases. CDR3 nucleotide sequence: TGTGCCAGCAGTTATAACCAGGGACCCGGGAAGGGAACTTTCTTT. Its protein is CASSYNQGPGKGTFF.

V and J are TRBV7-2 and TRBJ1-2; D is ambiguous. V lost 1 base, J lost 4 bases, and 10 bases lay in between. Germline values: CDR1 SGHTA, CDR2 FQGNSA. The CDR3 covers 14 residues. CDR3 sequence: CASSLGTASYGYTF. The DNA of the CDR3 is TGTGCCAGCAGCTTAGGGACGGCTTCCTATGGCTACACCTTC.

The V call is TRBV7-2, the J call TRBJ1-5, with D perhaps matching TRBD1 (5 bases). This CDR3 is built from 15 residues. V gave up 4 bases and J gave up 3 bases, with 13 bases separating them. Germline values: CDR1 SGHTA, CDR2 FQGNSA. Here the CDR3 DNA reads TGTGCCAGCAGCTGGGTTGACAGCGTCAATCAGCCCCAGCATTTT. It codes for CASSWVDSVNQPQHF.

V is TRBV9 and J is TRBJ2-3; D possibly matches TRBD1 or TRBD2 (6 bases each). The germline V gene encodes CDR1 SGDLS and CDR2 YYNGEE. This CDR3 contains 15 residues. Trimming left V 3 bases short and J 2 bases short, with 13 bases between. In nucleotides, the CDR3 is TGTGCCAGCAGCGCGGGGGCGTATGCCACAGATACGCAGTATTTT. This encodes CASSAGAYATDTQYF.

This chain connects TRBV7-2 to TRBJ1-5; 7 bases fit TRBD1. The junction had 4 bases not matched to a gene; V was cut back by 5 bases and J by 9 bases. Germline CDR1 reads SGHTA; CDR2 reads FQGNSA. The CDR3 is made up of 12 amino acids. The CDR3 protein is CASSPGGRPQHF. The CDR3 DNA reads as TGTGCCAGCAGCCCAGGGGGAAGGCCCCAGCATTTT. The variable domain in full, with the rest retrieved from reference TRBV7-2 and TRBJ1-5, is GAGVSQSPSNKVTEKGKDVELRCDPISGHTALYWYRQSLGQGLEFLIYFQGNSAPDKSGLPSDRFSAERTGGSVSTLTIQRTQQEDSAVYLCASSPGGRPQHFGDGTRLSIL.